This T cell receptor beta chain is drawn from a study of blood T cell repertoires in COVID-19. Background on the study: Some COVID-19 samples were acute and others convalescent; all came from the United States, Italy and Spain. The analysed material was cDNA or gDNA that came from T cells, B-cell-depleted T cells, or PBMCs.

V was clipped by 7 bases and J by 5 bases, with 18 bases between them. This CDR3 has 14 residues. Germline V lookup: CDR1 SNHLY, CDR2 FYNNEI. Authors' methods: Amplification of reference gene primers was used by the study to estimate nucleated cell counts. Profiled with immunoSEQ multiplex PCR; TCRdb holds only in-frame clones, not every one. V, J and clone size were drawn from that table, and D and trimming were deduced from the DNA. The sample holds some 300,000 clones, approximately 88% seen once. A few counts support this clone. The chain recombines TRBV2 with TRBJ2-7; D possibly corresponds to TRBD2 (5 bases). The source of this sequence is a young woman who had recovered from COVID-19. The sequenced sample consisted of peripheral blood. CDR3 nucleotides: TGTGCCAGCACTGGGCTGGACTTCGGCAACGAGCAGTACTTC. Amino acids: CASTGLDFGNEQYF.